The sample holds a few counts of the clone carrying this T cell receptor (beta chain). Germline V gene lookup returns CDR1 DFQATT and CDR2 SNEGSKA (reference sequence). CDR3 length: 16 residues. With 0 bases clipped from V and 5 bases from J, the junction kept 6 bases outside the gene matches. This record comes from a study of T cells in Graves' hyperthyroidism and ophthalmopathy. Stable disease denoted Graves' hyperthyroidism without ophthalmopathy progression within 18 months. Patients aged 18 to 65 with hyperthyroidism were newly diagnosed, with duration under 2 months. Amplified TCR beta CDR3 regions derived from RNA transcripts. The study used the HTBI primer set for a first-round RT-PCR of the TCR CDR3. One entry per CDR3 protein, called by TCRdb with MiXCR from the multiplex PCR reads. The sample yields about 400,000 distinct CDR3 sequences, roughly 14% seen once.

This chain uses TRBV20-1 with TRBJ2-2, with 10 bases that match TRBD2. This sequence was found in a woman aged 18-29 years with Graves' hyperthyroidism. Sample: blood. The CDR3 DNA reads TGCAGTGCTAGAGATCTCCTAGCGGGAGCTACCGGGGAGCTGTTTTTT. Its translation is CSARDLLAGATGELFF.